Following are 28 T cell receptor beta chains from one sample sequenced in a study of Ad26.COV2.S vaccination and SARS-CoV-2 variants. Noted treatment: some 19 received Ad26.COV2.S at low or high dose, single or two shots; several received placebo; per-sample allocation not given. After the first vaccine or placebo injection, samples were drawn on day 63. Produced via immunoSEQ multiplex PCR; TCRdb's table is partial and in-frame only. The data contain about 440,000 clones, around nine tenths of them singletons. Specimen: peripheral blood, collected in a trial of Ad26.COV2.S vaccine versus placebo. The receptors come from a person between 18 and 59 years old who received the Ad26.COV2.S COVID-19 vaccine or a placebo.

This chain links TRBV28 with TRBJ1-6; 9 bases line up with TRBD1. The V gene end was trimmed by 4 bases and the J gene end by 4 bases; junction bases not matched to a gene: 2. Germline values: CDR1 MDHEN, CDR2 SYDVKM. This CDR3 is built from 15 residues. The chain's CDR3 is CASSSGQGYNSPLHF. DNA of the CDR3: TGTGCCAGCAGTTCGGGACAGGGTTATAATTCACCCCTCCACTTT.

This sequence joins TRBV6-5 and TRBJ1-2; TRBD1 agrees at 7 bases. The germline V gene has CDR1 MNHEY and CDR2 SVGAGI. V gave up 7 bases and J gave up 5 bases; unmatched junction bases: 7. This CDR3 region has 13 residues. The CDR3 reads CASNPGQLYGYTF. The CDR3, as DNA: TGTGCCAGCAATCCGGGACAGCTATATGGCTACACCTTC.

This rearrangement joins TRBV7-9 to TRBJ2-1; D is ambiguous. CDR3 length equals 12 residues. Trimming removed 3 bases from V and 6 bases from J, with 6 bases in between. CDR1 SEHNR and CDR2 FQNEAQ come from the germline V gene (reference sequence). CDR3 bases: TGTGCCAGCAGCTTGAACATCAATGAGCAGTTCTTC. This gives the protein CASSLNINEQFF.

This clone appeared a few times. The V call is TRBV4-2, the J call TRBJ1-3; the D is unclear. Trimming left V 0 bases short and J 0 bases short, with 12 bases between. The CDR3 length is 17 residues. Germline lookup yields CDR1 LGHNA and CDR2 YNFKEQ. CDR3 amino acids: CASSQEPPGSSGNTIYF. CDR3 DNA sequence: TGTGCCAGCAGCCAAGAACCTCCAGGCTCCTCTGGAAACACCATATATTTT.

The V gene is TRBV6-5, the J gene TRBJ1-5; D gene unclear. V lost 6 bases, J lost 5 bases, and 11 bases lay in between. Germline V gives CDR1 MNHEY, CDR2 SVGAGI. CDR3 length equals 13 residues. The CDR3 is CASSNRRDQPQHF. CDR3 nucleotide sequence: TGTGCCAGCAGCAATCGACGAGATCAGCCCCAGCATTTT.

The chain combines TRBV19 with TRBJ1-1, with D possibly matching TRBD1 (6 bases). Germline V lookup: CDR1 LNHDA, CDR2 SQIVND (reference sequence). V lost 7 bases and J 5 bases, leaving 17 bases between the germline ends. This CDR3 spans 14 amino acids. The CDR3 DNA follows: TGTGCCAGTACCACGCTACAGGGTCGAACTGAAGCTTTCTTT. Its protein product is CASTTLQGRTEAFF.

CDR3 residues: CASTLYGTEGYTF. In DNA, the CDR3 is TGTGCCAGCACCCTATATGGGACTGAGGGCTACACCTTC. This chain joins TRBV2 and TRBJ1-2; tentative D call: TRBD1 (5 bases). The CDR3 runs to 13 residues. V was shortened by 7 bases and J by 8 bases, with 17 bases between the two germline ends. Germline V gives CDR1 SNHLY, CDR2 FYNNEI.

The CDR3 DNA reads TGTGCCAGCACCTTAAGTGGGGCCATATATTTT. It codes for CASTLSGAIYF. The genes are TRBV28 and TRBJ1-3; D gene unclear. V was pared by 7 bases and J by 11 bases, with 12 bases between. Germline CDR1 and CDR2: MDHEN and SYDVKM. There are 11 residues in the CDR3.

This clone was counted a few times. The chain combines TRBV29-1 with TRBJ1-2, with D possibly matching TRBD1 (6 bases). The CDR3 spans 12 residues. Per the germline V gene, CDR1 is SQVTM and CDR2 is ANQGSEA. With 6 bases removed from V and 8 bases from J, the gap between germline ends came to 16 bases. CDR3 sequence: CSVPKQGLGYTF. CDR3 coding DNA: TGCAGCGTACCTAAACAGGGCTTGGGCTACACCTTC.

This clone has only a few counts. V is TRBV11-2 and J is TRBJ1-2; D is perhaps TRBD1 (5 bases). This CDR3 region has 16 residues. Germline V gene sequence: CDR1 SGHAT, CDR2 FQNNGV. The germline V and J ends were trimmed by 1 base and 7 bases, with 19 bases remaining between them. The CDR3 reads CASSLAQGGRAGGYTF. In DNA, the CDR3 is TGTGCCAGCAGCTTAGCTCAGGGTGGTCGTGCGGGTGGCTACACCTTC.

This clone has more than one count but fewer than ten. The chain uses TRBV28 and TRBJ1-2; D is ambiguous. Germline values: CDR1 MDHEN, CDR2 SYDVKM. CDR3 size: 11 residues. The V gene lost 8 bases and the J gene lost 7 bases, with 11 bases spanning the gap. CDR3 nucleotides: TGTGCCAGCTGGGTACAGAGTGGCTACACCTTC. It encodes CASWVQSGYTF.

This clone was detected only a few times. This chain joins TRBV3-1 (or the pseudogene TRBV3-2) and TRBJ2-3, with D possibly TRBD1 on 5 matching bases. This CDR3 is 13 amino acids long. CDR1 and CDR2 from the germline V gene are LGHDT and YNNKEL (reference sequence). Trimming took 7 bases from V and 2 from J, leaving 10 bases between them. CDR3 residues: CASNAGHTDTQYF. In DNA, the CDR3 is TGTGCCAGCAACGCAGGACACACAGATACGCAGTATTTT.

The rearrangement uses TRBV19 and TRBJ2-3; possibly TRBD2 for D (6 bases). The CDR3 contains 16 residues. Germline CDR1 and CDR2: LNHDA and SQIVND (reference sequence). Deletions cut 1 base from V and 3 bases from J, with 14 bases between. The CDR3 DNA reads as TGTGCCAGTAGTATAGTGGCGGGAAGGATGACAGATACGCAGTATTTT. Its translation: CASSIVAGRMTDTQYF.

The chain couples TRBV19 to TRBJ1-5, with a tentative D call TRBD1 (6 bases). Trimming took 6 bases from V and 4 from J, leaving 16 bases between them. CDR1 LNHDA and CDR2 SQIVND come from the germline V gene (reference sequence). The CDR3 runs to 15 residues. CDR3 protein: CASSPKGHPNQPQHF. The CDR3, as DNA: TGTGCCAGTAGCCCCAAGGGACACCCTAATCAGCCCCAGCATTTT.

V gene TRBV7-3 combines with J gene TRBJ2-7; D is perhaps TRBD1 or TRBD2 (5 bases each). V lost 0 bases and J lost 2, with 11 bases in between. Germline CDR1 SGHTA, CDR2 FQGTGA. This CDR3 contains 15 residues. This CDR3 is CASSLTGERTYEQYF. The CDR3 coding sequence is TGTGCCAGCAGCTTAACGGGGGAAAGGACCTACGAGCAGTACTTC.

DNA of the CDR3: TGTGCCAGCAGCCAAGGGAGGAGCGGGAGAAGAACAGATACGCAGTATTTT. Translation gives CASSQGRSGRRTDTQYF. V is TRBV14 and J is TRBJ2-3, with 8 bases lining up with TRBD2. Germline V lookup: CDR1 SGHDN, CDR2 FVKESK. The CDR3 has 17 residues. Trimming took 1 base from V and 3 from J; bases not matched to a gene: 9.

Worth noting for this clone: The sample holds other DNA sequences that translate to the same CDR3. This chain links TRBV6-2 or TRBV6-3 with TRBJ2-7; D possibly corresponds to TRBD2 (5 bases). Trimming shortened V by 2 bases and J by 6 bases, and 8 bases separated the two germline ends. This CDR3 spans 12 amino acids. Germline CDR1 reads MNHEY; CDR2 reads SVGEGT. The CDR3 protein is CASSYGGLEQYF. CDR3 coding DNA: TGTGCCAGCAGTTACGGTGGACTCGAGCAGTACTTC.

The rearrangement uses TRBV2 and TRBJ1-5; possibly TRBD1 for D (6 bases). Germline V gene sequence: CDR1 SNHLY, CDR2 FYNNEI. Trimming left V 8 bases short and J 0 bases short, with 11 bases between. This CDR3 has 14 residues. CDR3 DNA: TGTGCCAGCGGAGGGACATATAGCAATCAGCCCCAGCATTTT. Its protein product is CASGGTYSNQPQHF. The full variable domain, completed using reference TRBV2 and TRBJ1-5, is EPEVTQTPSHQVTQMGQEVILRCVPISNHLYFYWYRQILGQKVEFLVSFYNNEISEKSEIFDDQFSVERPDGSNFTLKIRSTKLEDSAMYFCASGGTYSNQPQHFGDGTRLSIL.

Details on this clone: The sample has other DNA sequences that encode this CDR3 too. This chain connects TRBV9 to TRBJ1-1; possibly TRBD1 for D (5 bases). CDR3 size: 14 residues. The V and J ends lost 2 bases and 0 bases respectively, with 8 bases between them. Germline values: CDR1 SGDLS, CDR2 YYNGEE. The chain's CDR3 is CASSVGGMNTEAFF. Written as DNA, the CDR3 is TGTGCCAGCAGCGTCGGGGGAATGAACACTGAAGCTTTCTTT.

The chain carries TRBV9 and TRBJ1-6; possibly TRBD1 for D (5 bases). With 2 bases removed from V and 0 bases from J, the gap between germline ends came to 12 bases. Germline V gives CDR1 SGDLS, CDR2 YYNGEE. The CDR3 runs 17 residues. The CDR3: CASSVWDRASYNSPLHF. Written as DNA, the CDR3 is TGTGCCAGCAGCGTTTGGGACCGCGCCTCCTATAATTCACCCCTCCACTTT.

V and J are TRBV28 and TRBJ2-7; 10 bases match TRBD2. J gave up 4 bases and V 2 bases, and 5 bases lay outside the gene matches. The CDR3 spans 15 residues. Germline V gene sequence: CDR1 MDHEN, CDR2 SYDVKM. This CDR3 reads CASSLPGTSVYEQYF. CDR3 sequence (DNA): TGTGCCAGCAGTTTACCCGGGACTAGCGTTTACGAGCAGTACTTC.

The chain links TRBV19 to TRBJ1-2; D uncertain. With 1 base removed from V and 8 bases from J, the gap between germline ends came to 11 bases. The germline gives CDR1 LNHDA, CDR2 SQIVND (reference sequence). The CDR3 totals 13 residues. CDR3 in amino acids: CASSIVLLEGYTF. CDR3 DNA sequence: TGTGCCAGTAGTATAGTACTTCTGGAAGGCTACACCTTC.

CDR3 nucleotides: TGTGCCTGGAGTGTAGGGGGACACTTGAACACTGAAGCTTTCTTT. As protein: CAWSVGGHLNTEAFF. The V gene is TRBV30, the J gene TRBJ1-1; D might be TRBD1 (6 bases). V lost 0 bases and J 0 bases, leaving 11 bases between the germline ends. The CDR3 sequence is 15 residues long. The germline CDR1 and CDR2 sequences are GTSNPN and SVGIG (reference sequence). Drawing the rest from reference TRBV30 and TRBJ1-1, the complete variable domain is SQTIHQWPATLVQPVGSPLSLECTVEGTSNPNLYWYRQAAGRGLQLLFYSVGIGQISSEVPQNLSASRPQDRQFILSSKKLLLSDSGFYLCAWSVGGHLNTEAFFGQGTRLTVV.

The CDR3 reads CASSPQGAHEQYF. The CDR3 nucleotides read TGTGCCAGCAGTCCACAGGGGGCCCACGAGCAGTACTTC. The V gene is TRBV28, the J gene TRBJ2-7, with 9 bases identical to TRBD1. Germline V gene data show CDR1 as MDHEN and CDR2 as SYDVKM. Trimming cost V 5 bases and J 5 bases; bases outside gene matches: 4. The CDR3 length is 13 residues.

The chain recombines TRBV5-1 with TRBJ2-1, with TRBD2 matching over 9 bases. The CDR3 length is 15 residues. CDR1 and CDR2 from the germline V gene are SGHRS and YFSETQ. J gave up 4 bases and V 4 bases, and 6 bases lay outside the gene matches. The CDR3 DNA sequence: TGCGCCAGCAGCACGACTAGCGGAAATTACAATGAGCAGTTCTTC. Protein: CASSTTSGNYNEQFF. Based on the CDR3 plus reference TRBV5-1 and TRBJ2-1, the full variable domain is KAGVTQTPRYLIKTRGQQVTLSCSPISGHRSVSWYQQTPGQGLQFLFEYFSETQRNKGNFPGRFSGRQFSNSRSEMNVSTLELGDSALYLCASSTTSGNYNEQFFGPGTRLTVL.

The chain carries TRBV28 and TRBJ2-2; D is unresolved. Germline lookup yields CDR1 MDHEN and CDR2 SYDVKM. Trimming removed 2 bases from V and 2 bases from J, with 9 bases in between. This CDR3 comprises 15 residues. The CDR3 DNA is TGTGCCAGCAGTTTAACGCATCCCAACACCGGGGAGCTGTTTTTT. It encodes CASSLTHPNTGELFF.

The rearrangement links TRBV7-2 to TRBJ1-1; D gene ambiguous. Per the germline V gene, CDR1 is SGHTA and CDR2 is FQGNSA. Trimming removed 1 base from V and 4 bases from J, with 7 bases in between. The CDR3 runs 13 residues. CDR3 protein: CASSLGRTTEAFF. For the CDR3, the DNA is TGTGCCAGCAGCTTAGGTCGTACCACTGAAGCTTTCTTT.

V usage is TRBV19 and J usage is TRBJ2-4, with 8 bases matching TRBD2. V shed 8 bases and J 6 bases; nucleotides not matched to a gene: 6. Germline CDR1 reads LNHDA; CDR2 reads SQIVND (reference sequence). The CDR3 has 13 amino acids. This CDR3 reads CASGGLGGNIQYF. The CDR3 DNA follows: TGTGCCAGTGGGGGACTAGGGGGAAACATTCAGTACTTC.